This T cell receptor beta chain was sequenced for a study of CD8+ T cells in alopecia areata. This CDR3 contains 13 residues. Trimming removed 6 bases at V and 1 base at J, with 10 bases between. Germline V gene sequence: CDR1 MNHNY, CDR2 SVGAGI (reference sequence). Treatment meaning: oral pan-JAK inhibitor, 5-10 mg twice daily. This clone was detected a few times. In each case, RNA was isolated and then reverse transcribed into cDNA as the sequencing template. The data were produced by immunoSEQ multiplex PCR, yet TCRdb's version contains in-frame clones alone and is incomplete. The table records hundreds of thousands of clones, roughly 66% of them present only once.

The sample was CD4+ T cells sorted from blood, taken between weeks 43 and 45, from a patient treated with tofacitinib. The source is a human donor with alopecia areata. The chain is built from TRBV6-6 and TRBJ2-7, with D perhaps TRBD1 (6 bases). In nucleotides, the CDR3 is TGTGCCAGCAGCCGGACAGCTTCCTACGAGCAGTACTTC. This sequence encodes CASSRTASYEQYF.